A selection of T cell receptor beta chains follows, all from one sample in a study of T cells in localized non-small cell lung cancer. Method: immunoSEQ multiplex PCR; TCRdb's copy keeps in-frame clones and lacks some. The sample includes about 1,400 clones, roughly 24% of them seen just once. The sequenced sample was normal lung tissue next to the tumor, obtained before any cancer treatment. Receptors originate from an older male donor with stage III squamous cell lung carcinoma. CDR3s include the opening cysteine and the closing phenylalanine or tryptophan. D genes are given only for firm matches. Not every row has a clone size; where given, it reads once, few, many or a size class.

D | size | J | V | DNA | CDR3
NA | NA | TRBJ2-3 | TRBV30 | TGTGCCTGGAGCCCCTCCCCCGGCGGCCCTGCCAGGTATACGCAGTATTTT | CAWSPSPGGPARYTQYF
NA | few | TRBJ2-1 | TRBV6-8 | TGTGCCAGCACAGAGCGGAAGAACAATGAGCAGTTCTTC | CASTERKNNEQFF
NA | few | TRBJ1-1 | TRBV29-1 | TGCAGCGTTGGAGGATTGAACACTGAAGCTTTCTTT | CSVGGLNTEAFF
TRBD1 | few | TRBJ1-1 | TRBV18 | TGTGCCAGCTCGCCCGACAGGGGGTACACTGAAGCTTTCTTT | CASSPDRGYTEAFF
TRBD1 | NA | TRBJ2-3 | TRBV30 | TGTGCCTGGGTGGTACAGGGGGGAACAGATACGCAGTATTTT | CAWVVQGGTDTQYF
NA | NA | TRBJ2-7 | TRBV9 | TGTGCCAGCAGCCAGGGAGACTCCTCTGGGGAGCAGTACTTC | CASSQGDSSGEQYF
NA | NA | TRBJ1-1 | TRBV9 | TGTGCCAGCAGCGGCAGCCCTCTGAACACTGAAGCTTTCTTT | CASSGSPLNTEAFF
NA | few | TRBJ1-2 | TRBV6-8 | TGTGCCATCAGCCTGGACCCATCTTTATATGGCTACACCTTC | CAISLDPSLYGYTF
NA | NA | TRBJ2-5 | TRBV25-1 | TGTGCCAGCAGTGTGGGGTACCAAGAGACCCAGTACTTC | CASSVGYQETQYF
NA | NA | TRBJ2-1 | TRBV11-3 | TGTGCCAGCAGCCCACGGTGGGGGCACTCCTACAATGAGCAGTTCTTC | CASSPRWGHSYNEQFF
NA | NA | TRBJ1-3 | TRBV5-1 | TGCGCCAGCAGCGTAGACTTAAGTCGAAACACCATATATTTT | CASSVDLSRNTIYF
NA | few | TRBJ2-7 | TRBV6-8 | TGTGCCAGCAGTTACGACGGTGGAAACGAGCAGTACTTC | CASSYDGGNEQYF
NA | NA | TRBJ2-7 | TRBV19 | TGTGCCAGTAATGAGGGGGCTAGCGGGCCCTACGAGCAGTACTTC | CASNEGASGPYEQYF
NA | few | TRBJ1-1 | TRBV29-1 | TGCAGCGTTGTAATGCAGGCTAGGGGCACTGAAGCTTTCTTT | CSVVMQARGTEAFF
TRBD1 | NA | TRBJ1-5 | TRBV18 | TGTGCCAGCTCACCGGGGACAGGGTTTCAGCCCCAGCATTTT | CASSPGTGFQPQHF
NA | few | TRBJ1-2 | TRBV11-3 | TGTGCCAGCAGCTTAGTTGTTTCTAACGACTATGGCTACACCTTC | CASSLVVSNDYGYTF
TRBD2 | few | TRBJ2-3 | TRBV2 | TGTGCCAGCAGTTACCGGGGGGGTGGCACAGATACGCAGTATTTT | CASSYRGGGTDTQYF
NA | few | TRBJ1-1 | TRBV4-1 | TGCGCCAGCAGCCAAGATGCAGGGAGAGGTACTGAAGCTTTCTTT | CASSQDAGRGTEAFF
NA | few | TRBJ1-1 | TRBV6-8 | TGTGCCAGCAGAGCGACAGGAGGAGAAGCTTTCTTT | CASRATGGEAFF
TRBD1 | few | TRBJ2-2 | TRBV19 | TGTGCCAGTAGTGTACGAAGGGACAGCATAAACACCGGGGAGCTGTTTTTT | CASSVRRDSINTGELFF
NA | few | TRBJ2-3 | TRBV11-3 | TGTGCCAGCACCTTGGGGGGTAGCACAGATACGCAGTATTTT | CASTLGGSTDTQYF
NA | few | TRBJ1-3 | TRBV6-8 | TGTGCCAGCAGTCGTGACAGTCTCTCTGGAAACACCATATATTTT | CASSRDSLSGNTIYF
TRBD2 | medium-sized | TRBJ2-3 | TRBV9 | TGTGCCAGCAGCCTTAGCGGGACTAGCACAGATACGCAGTATTTT | CASSLSGTSTDTQYF
TRBD1 | NA | TRBJ2-7 | TRBV11-3 | TGTGCCAGCAGCTTACGGCAGGGGGCAGGAGAGCAGTACTTC | CASSLRQGAGEQYF
TRBD1 | NA | TRBJ1-2 | TRBV23-1 | TGCGCCAGCATTTCCCGGACAGGCCACTATGGCTACACCTTC | CASISRTGHYGYTF
NA | medium-sized | TRBJ1-2 | TRBV11-3 | TGTGCCAGCAGCTTAGTTCAGGGTAACTATGGCTACACCTTC | CASSLVQGNYGYTF
NA | once | TRBJ2-1 | TRBV18 | TGTGCCAGCTCACCAAGCACGCAGGCATACGGGCAGTTCTTC | CASSPSTQAYGQFF
NA | few | TRBJ1-3 | TRBV9 | TGTGCCAGCAGCGTACTCGGGGGGTCTGGAAACACCATATATTTT | CASSVLGGSGNTIYF
NA | once | TRBJ2-1 | TRBV30 | TGTGCCTGGAGTGAGGAGTGGCACAATGAGCAGTTCTTC | CAWSEEWHNEQFF
NA | NA | TRBJ1-4 | TRBV1 | TGCGCCAGCAGCCAAGTCCGACAGGGGGCCGCAACTAATGAAAAACTGTTTTTT | CASSQVRQGAATNEKLFF
TRBD2 | few | TRBJ2-7 | TRBV11-3 | TGTGCCAGCAGCCCCGGGAGGAGAGGGAATCACTACGAGCAGTACTTC | CASSPGRRGNHYEQYF
TRBD1 | NA | TRBJ1-2 | TRBV6-8 | TGTGCCAGCAGGCCTGGGACAGGGGTTAACTATGGCTACACCTTC | CASRPGTGVNYGYTF
TRBD2 | large | TRBJ2-2 | TRBV10-2 | TGCGCCAGCAGTCTAGCGGGGGGGCCCGGGGAGCTGTTTTTT | CASSLAGGPGELFF
NA | medium-sized | TRBJ2-5 | TRBV11-3 | TGTGCCAGCAGCTTTTGGGGAGGCCAAGAGACCCAGTACTTC | CASSFWGGQETQYF
TRBD2 | NA | TRBJ2-5 | TRBV9 | TGTGCCAGCAGGGCCGGACTAGCGGGTGAGCAAGAGACCCAGTACTTC | CASRAGLAGEQETQYF